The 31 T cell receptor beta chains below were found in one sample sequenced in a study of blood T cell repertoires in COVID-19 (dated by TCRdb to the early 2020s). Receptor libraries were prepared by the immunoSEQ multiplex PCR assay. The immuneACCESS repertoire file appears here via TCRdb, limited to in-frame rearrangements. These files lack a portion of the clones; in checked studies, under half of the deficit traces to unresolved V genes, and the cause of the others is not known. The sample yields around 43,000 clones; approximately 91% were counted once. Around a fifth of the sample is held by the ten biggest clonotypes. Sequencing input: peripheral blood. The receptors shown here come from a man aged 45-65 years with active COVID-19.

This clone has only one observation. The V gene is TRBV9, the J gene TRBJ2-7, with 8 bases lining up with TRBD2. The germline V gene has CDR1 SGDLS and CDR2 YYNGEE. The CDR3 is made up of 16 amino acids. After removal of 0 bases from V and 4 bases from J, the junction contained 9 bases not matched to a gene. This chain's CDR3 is CASSVDGSGRFYEQYF. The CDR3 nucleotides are TGTGCCAGCAGCGTAGACGGCAGCGGGAGATTTTACGAGCAGTACTTC.

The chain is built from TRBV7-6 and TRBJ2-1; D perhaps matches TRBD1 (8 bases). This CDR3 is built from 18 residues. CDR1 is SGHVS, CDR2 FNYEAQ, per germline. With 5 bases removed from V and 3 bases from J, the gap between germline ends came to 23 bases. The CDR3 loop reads CASSPTQGEGSVYNEQFF. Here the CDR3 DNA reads TGTGCCAGCAGCCCAACACAGGGGGAGGGTAGCGTCTACAATGAGCAGTTCTTC.

The CDR3 is CASSIMGQESPLHF. The DNA of the CDR3 is TGTGCCAGTAGTATTATGGGACAAGAATCACCCCTCCACTTT. V is TRBV19 and J is TRBJ1-6; D possibly corresponds to TRBD1 (6 bases). The V and J ends lost 3 bases and 10 bases respectively, with 13 bases between them. The CDR3 runs to 14 residues. Germline V lookup: CDR1 LNHDA, CDR2 SQIVND (reference sequence).

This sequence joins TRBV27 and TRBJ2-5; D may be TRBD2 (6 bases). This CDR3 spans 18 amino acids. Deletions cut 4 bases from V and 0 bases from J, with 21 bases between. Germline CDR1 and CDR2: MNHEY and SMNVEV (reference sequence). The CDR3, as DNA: TGTGCCAGCAGTTGCCCTAACTCAGCGGGCCCGTACCAAGAGACCCAGTACTTC. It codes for CASSCPNSAGPYQETQYF.

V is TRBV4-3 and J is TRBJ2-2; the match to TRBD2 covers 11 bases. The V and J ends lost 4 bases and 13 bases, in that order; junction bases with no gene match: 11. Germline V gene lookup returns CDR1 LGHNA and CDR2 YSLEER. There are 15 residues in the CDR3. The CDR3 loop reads CASSPTPSSGRSLFF. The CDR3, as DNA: TGCGCCAGCAGCCCCACACCCTCTAGCGGGAGGTCGCTGTTTTTT.

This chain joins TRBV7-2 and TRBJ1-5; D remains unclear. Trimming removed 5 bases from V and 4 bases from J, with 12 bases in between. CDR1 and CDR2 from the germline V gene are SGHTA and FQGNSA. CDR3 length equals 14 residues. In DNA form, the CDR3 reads TGTGCCAGCAGCGGAGACGCGGGAAATCAGCCCCAGCATTTT. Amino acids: CASSGDAGNQPQHF.

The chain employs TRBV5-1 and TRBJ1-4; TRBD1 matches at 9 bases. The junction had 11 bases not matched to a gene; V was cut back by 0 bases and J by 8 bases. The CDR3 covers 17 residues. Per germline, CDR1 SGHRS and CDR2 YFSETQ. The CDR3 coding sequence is TGCGCCAGCAGCTTGGCCCTGACAGGGGGTTCGAGAGAAAAACTGTTTTTT. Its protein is CASSLALTGGSREKLFF.

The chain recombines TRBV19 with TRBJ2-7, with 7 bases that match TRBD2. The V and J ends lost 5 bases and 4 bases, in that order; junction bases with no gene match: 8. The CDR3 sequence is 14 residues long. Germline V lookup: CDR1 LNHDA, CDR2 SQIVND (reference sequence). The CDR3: CASSVASGRYEQYF. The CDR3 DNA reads TGTGCCAGTAGTGTGGCTAGCGGACGATACGAGCAGTACTTC.

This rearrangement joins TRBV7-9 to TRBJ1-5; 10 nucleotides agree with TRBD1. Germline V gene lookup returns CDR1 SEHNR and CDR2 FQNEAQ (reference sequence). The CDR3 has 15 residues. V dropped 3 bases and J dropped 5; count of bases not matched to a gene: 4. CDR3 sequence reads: CASSLAGTGDQPQHF. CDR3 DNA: TGTGCCAGCAGCTTGGCCGGGACAGGGGATCAGCCCCAGCATTTT.

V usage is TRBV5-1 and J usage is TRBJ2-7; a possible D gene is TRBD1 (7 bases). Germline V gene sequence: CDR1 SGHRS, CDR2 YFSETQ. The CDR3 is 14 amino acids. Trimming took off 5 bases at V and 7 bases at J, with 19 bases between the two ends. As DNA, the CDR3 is TGCGCCAGCAGTAGCGGACAGGTCGTAGGGGAGCAGTACTTC. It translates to CASSSGQVVGEQYF.

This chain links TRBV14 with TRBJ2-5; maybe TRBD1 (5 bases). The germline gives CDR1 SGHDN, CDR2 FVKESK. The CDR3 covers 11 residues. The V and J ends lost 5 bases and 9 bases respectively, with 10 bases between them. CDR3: CASSVKGAQYF. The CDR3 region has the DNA TGTGCCAGCAGCGTGAAAGGGGCCCAGTACTTC.

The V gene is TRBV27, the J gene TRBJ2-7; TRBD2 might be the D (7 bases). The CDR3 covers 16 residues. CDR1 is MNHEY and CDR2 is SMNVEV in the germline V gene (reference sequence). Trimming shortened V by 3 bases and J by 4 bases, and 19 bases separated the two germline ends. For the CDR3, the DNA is TGTGCCAGCAGTTTCCTATCGGGGGGACAACAGTACGAGCAGTACTTC. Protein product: CASSFLSGGQQYEQYF.

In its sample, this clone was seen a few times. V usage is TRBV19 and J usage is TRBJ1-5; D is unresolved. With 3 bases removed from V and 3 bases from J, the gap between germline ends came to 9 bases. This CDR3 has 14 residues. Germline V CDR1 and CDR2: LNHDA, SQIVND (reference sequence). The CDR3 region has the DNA TGTGCCAGTAGTATTTGGACTTACAATCAGCCCCAGCATTTT. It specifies CASSIWTYNQPQHF.

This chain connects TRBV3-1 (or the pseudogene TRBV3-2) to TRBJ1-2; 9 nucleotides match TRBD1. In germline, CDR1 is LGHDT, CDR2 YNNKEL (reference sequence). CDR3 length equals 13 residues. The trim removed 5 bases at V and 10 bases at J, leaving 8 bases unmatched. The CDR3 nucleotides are TGTGCCAGCAGCAGGGCGGGACAGGGTAACTACACCTTC. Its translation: CASSRAGQGNYTF.

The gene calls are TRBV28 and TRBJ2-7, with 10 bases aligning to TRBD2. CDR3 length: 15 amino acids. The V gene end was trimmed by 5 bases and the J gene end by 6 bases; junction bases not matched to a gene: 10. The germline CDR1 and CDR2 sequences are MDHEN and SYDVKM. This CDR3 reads CASSPAGTSVSEQYF. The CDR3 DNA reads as TGTGCCAGCAGTCCCGCCGGGACTAGCGTCTCCGAGCAGTACTTC.

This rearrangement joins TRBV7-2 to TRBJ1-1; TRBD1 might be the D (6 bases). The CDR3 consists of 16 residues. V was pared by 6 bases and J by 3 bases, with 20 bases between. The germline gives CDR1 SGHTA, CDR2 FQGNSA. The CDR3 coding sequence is TGTGCCAGCAGGTTCCGGGACACCCTTGGAGACACTGAAGCTTTCTTT. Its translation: CASRFRDTLGDTEAFF.

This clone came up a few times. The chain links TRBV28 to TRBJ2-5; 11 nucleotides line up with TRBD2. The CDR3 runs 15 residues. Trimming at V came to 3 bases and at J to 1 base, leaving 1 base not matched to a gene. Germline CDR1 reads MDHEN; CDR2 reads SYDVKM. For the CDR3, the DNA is TGTGCCAGCAGTTTGGGGACTAGCGGCCAAGAGACCCAGTACTTC. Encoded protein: CASSLGTSGQETQYF.

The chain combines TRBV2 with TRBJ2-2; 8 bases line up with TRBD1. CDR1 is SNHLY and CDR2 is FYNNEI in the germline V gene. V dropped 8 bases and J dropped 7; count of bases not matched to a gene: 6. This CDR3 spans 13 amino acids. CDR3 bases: TGTGCCAGCGAGGACAGGGACATCGGGGAGCTGTTTTTT. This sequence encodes CASEDRDIGELFF.

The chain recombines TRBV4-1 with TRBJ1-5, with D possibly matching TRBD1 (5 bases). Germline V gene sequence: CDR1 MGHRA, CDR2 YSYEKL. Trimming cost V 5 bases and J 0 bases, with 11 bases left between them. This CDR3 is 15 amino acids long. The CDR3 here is CASSVDSYSNQPQHF. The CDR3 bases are TGCGCCAGCAGCGTTGACAGCTATAGCAATCAGCCCCAGCATTTT.

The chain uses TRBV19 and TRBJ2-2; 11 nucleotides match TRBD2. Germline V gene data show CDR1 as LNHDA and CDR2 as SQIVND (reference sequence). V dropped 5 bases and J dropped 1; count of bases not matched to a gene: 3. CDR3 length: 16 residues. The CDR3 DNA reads TGTGCCAGTAGTCATACTAGCGGGAGGAACACCGGGGAGCTGTTTTTT. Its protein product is CASSHTSGRNTGELFF.

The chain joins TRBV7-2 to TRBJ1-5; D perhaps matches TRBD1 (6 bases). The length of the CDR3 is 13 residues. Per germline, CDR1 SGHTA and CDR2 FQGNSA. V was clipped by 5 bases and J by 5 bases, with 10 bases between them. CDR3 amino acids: CASSPNRDQPQHF. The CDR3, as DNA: TGTGCCAGCAGCCCAAACAGGGATCAGCCCCAGCATTTT.

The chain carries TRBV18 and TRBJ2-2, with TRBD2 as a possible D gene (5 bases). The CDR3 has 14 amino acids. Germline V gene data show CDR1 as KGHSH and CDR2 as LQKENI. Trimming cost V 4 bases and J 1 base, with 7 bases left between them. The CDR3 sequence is CASSLAGNTGELFF. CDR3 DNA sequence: TGTGCCAGCTCACTTGCGGGGAACACCGGGGAGCTGTTTTTT.

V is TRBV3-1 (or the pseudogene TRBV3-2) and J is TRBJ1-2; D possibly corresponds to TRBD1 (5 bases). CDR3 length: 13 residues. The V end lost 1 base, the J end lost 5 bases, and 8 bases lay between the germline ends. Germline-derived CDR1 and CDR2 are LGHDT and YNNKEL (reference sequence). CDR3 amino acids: CASSQAGFYGYTF. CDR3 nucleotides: TGTGCCAGCAGCCAAGCAGGGTTTTATGGCTACACCTTC.

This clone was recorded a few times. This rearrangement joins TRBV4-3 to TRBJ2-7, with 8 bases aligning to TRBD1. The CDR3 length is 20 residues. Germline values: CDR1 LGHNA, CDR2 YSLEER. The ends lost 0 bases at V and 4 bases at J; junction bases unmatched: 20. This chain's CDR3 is CASSQDGQGRHGPLPYEQYF. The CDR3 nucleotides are TGCGCCAGCAGCCAAGATGGACAGGGACGACATGGCCCGCTCCCTTACGAGCAGTACTTC.

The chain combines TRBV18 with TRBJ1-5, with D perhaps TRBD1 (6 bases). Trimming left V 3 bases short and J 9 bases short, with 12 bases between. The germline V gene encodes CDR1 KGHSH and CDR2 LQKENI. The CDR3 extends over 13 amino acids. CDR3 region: CASSPDRGTPQHF. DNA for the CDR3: TGTGCCAGCTCACCGGACAGAGGGACGCCCCAGCATTTT.

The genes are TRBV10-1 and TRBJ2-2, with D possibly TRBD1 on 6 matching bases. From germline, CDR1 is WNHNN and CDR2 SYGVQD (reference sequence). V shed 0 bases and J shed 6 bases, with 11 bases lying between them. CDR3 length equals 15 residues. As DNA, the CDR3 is TGCGCCAGCAGTGAGTCGGGCAGGGGTGCCGGGGAGCTGTTTTTT. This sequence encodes CASSESGRGAGELFF.

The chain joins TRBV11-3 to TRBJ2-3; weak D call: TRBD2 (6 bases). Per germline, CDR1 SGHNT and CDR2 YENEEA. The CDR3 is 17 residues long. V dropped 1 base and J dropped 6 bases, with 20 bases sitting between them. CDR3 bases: TGTGCCAGCAGCTTAGGGGTGGGGACGGGAGCGAGGGATACGCAGTATTTT. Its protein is CASSLGVGTGARDTQYF.

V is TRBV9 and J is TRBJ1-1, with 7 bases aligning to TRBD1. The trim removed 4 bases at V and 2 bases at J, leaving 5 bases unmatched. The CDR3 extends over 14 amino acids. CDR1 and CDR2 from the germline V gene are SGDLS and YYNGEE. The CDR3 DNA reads TGTGCCAGCAGCTATGGACAGGAAAACACTGAAGCTTTCTTT. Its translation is CASSYGQENTEAFF.

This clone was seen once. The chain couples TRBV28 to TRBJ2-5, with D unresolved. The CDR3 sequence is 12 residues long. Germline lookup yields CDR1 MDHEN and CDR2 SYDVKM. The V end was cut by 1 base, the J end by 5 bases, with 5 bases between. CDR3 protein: CASSLSRETQYF. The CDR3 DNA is TGTGCCAGCAGTTTATCTCGGGAGACCCAGTACTTC.

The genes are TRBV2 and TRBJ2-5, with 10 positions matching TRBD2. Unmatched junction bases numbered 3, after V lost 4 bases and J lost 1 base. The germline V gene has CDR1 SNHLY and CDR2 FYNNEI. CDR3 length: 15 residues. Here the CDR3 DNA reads TGTGCCAGCAGTGGGACTAGCGGACTCCAAGAGACCCAGTACTTC. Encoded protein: CASSGTSGLQETQYF.

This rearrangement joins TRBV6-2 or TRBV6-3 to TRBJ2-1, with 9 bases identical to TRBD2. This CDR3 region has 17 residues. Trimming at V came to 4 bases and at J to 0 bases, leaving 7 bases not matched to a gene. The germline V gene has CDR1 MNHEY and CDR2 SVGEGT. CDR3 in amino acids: CASSSPSGTSSYNEQFF. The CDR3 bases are TGTGCCAGCAGTTCCCCTAGCGGGACGAGCTCCTACAATGAGCAGTTCTTC.